A single sample is the source of the 22 T cell receptor beta chains below, sequenced in a study of CD8 T cells in Susac syndrome. Random hexamers were used to reverse transcribe the RNA input (about 0.45 to 1 ug). TCRdb recomputed calls from the immunoSEQ multiplex PCR reads with MiXCR, one row per CDR3 protein. The table records almost 450,000 distinct CDR3 sequences, 85% of them present only once. Sequenced: CD8+ T cells from PBMCs. All receptors derive from a human donor with multiple sclerosis.

This rearrangement joins TRBV13 to TRBJ1-6; D ambiguous. Germline CDR1 reads PRHDT; CDR2 reads FYEKMQ (reference sequence). V was shortened by 0 bases and J by 10 bases, with 13 bases between the two germline ends. The CDR3 is 15 amino acids. This CDR3 is CASSLGLGGYSPLHF. CDR3 nucleotide sequence: TGTGCCAGCAGCTTAGGCCTTGGAGGGTACTCACCCCTCCACTTT.

V is TRBV28 and J is TRBJ2-1; D is unresolved. The CDR3 is 13 residues long. The germline V and J ends were trimmed by 4 bases and 8 bases, with 12 bases remaining between them. From germline, CDR1 is MDHEN and CDR2 SYDVKM. The CDR3 region is CASSSPGLDEQFF. CDR3 coding DNA: TGTGCCAGCAGTTCTCCGGGTCTGGATGAGCAGTTCTTC.

This chain joins TRBV12-5 and TRBJ2-1; TRBD2 matches 7 bases. Germline V gene data show CDR1 as LGHNT and CDR2 as FRNRAP. The CDR3 length is 13 residues. V lost 4 bases and J lost 9; bases outside the gene matches: 6. The CDR3 DNA sequence: TGTGCTAGTGGTTACGGCAGGGAGGGTGAGCAGTTCTTC. This encodes CASGYGREGEQFF. Full variable domain (missing parts from reference TRBV12-5 and TRBJ2-1): DARVTQTPRHKVTEMGQEVTMRCQPILGHNTVFWYRQTMMQGLELLAYFRNRAPLDDSGMPKDRFSAEMPDATLATLKIQPSEPRDSAVYFCASGYGREGEQFFGPGTRLTVL.

This chain links TRBV27 with TRBJ2-7, with 7 bases that match TRBD1. This CDR3 contains 14 residues. After removal of 2 bases from V and 3 bases from J, the junction contained 4 bases not matched to a gene. Germline V gene sequence: CDR1 MNHEY, CDR2 SMNVEV (reference sequence). CDR3 region: CASSLTGTVYEQYF. The CDR3 nucleotides read TGTGCCAGCAGTTTAACTGGGACAGTCTACGAGCAGTACTTC.

Comment on this clonotype: Its ends do not fully match the called genes, so a read error is possible. The chain is built from TRBV7-2 and TRBJ2-1; no definite D call. This CDR3 spans 12 amino acids. CDR1 is SGHTA, CDR2 FQGNSA, per germline. The DNA of the CDR3 is TGTGCCAGCAGCTTAGGGGTTAATGAGCAGTCCTTC. Encoded protein: CASSLGVNEQSF.

The chain employs TRBV29-1 and TRBJ2-7; maybe TRBD2 (5 bases). CDR3 size: 13 residues. V gave up 3 bases and J gave up 3 bases, with 12 bases separating them. The V gene's germline CDR1 is SQVTM and CDR2 ANQGSEA. The CDR3 region is CSVESAGGYEQYF. The CDR3, as DNA: TGCAGCGTTGAGTCTGCCGGAGGCTACGAGCAGTACTTC.

J is TRBJ2-5 and V is TRBV5-4; 11 bases fit TRBD2. Germline CDR1 SGHNT, CDR2 YYREEE (reference sequence). V lost 4 bases, J lost 4 bases, and 15 bases stayed unmatched. This CDR3 contains 18 residues. The CDR3 region has the DNA TGTGCCAGCAGCCGAGGCCAGACGCTAGCGGGGGGCCCAGAGACCCAGTACTTC. Translated, it gives CASSRGQTLAGGPETQYF.

The V and J genes are TRBV12-3 or TRBV12-4 and TRBJ2-2; TRBD1 might be the D (6 bases). The CDR3 consists of 14 residues. The germline V and J ends were trimmed by 11 bases and 3 bases, with 16 bases remaining between them. In DNA, the CDR3 is TGTGCCTTCCAACGGGACACCCACACCGGGGAGCTGTTTTTT. It translates to CAFQRDTHTGELFF.

V and J are TRBV12-3 or TRBV12-4 and TRBJ2-2; unclear D gene. Trimming left V 6 bases short and J 4 bases short, with 9 bases between. The CDR3 contains 13 residues. CDR3 in amino acids: CASSPLSTGELFF. Here the CDR3 DNA reads TGTGCCAGCAGCCCACTATCCACCGGGGAGCTGTTTTTT.

This chain connects TRBV6-5 to TRBJ2-7, with 11 bases matching TRBD2. CDR3 length: 15 residues. CDR1 is MNHEY and CDR2 is SVGAGI in the germline V gene. V was clipped by 6 bases and J by 3 bases; unmatched bases: 7. The CDR3 is CASSLGLAANYEQYF. Written as DNA, the CDR3 is TGTGCCAGCAGCTTGGGACTAGCGGCGAACTACGAGCAGTACTTC.

The chain has TRBV5-6 and TRBJ1-4; 7 bases fit TRBD1. The V segment lost 2 bases and the J segment 7 bases; nucleotides outside the gene matches: 5. The CDR3 runs to 14 residues. Germline V CDR1 and CDR2: SGHDT, YYEEEE. The CDR3 sequence: CASSFDRAGEKLFF. The DNA of the CDR3 is TGTGCCAGCAGCTTCGACAGGGCTGGTGAAAAACTGTTTTTT.

This chain links TRBV6-5 with TRBJ2-1; D gene uncertain. Trimming stripped 5 bases from V and 7 bases from J, with 24 bases between. Per the germline V gene, CDR1 is MNHEY and CDR2 is SVGAGI. The length of the CDR3 is 17 residues. The chain's CDR3 is CASSPLAGFQLENEQFF. CDR3 bases: TGTGCCAGCAGTCCACTCGCCGGATTCCAACTTGAAAATGAGCAGTTCTTC.

V gene TRBV7-6 combines with J gene TRBJ2-1; D not certain. Trimming took 4 bases from V and 6 from J, leaving 13 bases between them. The germline V gene has CDR1 SGHVS and CDR2 FNYEAQ. The CDR3 runs 14 residues. CDR3 amino acids: CASSSPEAGNEQFF. In nucleotides, the CDR3 is TGTGCCAGCAGCTCCCCTGAGGCTGGCAATGAGCAGTTCTTC.

The table lists this clonotype with a few counts. The V and J genes are TRBV7-9 and TRBJ2-2; TRBD2 is a possible D gene (6 bases). Deletions cut 5 bases from V and 4 bases from J, with 23 bases between. The CDR3 totals 18 residues. Germline V gene lookup returns CDR1 SEHNR and CDR2 FQNEAQ (reference sequence). DNA of the CDR3: TGTGCCAGCAGCCCCCCGGTTTCGGGAGAGGACGGCACCGGGGAGCTGTTTTTT. The encoded protein is CASSPPVSGEDGTGELFF. The full variable domain, rest sourced from reference TRBV7-9 and TRBJ2-2, is DTGVSQNPRHKITKRGQNVTFRCDPISEHNRLYWYRQTLGQGPEFLTYFQNEAQLEKSRLLSDRFSAERPKGSFSTLEIQRTEQGDSAMYLCASSPPVSGEDGTGELFFGEGSRLTVL.

CDR3 sequence reads: CASRSRDRDRGDGYTF. The CDR3 nucleotides are TGTGCCAGCAGATCCCGGGACCGGGACAGGGGTGATGGCTACACCTTC. The rearrangement joins TRBV6-1 to TRBJ1-2, with 10 nucleotides matching TRBD1. The V gene end was trimmed by 6 bases and the J gene end by 6 bases; junction bases not matched to a gene: 13. The CDR3 totals 16 residues. The germline CDR1 and CDR2 sequences are MNHNS and SASEGT.

The chain has TRBV14 and TRBJ2-7; D remains ambiguous. V was trimmed by 1 base and J by 2 bases, leaving 9 bases between them. The germline V gene encodes CDR1 SGHDN and CDR2 FVKESK. This CDR3 has 14 residues. CDR3 loop: CASSQGPGTYEQYF. As DNA, the CDR3 is TGTGCCAGCAGCCAAGGCCCAGGAACCTACGAGCAGTACTTC. The whole variable domain, remainder taken from reference TRBV14 and TRBJ2-7, is EAGVTQFPSHSVIEKGQTVTLRCDPISGHDNLYWYRRVMGKEIKFLLHFVKESKQDESGMPNNRFLAERTGGTYSTLKVQPAELEDSGVYFCASSQGPGTYEQYFGPGTRLTVT.

This clonotype was detected only a few times. This chain uses TRBV4-2 with TRBJ2-1; no reliable D call. Germline loops: CDR1 LGHNA, CDR2 YNFKEQ. This CDR3 comprises 12 residues. The germline V and J ends were trimmed by 0 bases and 9 bases, with 6 bases remaining between them. The CDR3: CASSQDLREQFF. The CDR3 bases are TGTGCCAGCAGCCAAGATCTTCGTGAGCAGTTCTTC.

The rearrangement uses TRBV14 and TRBJ2-7, with TRBD1 matching over 10 bases. The CDR3 sequence is 15 residues long. Unmatched junction bases numbered 7, after V lost 3 bases and J lost 5 bases. Germline V lookup: CDR1 SGHDN, CDR2 FVKESK. The CDR3 sequence is CASSHPGQGGDEQYF. The CDR3 DNA sequence: TGTGCCAGCAGCCATCCCGGACAGGGGGGGGACGAGCAGTACTTC.

The CDR3 region is CASSERTSGPYEQYF. For the CDR3, the DNA is TGTGCCAGCAGCGAGAGGACTAGCGGACCCTACGAGCAGTACTTC. V and J are TRBV9 and TRBJ2-7, with 10 bases matching TRBD2. CDR3 length: 15 amino acids. V shed 3 bases and J 2 bases; nucleotides not matched to a gene: 5. From germline, CDR1 is SGDLS and CDR2 YYNGEE.

The chain couples TRBV7-9 to TRBJ2-7, with unresolved D. V lost 1 base, J lost 1 base, and 5 bases lay in between. Germline V gene lookup returns CDR1 SEHNR and CDR2 FQNEAQ (reference sequence). CDR3 size: 13 residues. The CDR3 protein is CASSLEVSYEQYF. CDR3 nucleotide sequence: TGTGCCAGCAGCTTAGAGGTTTCCTACGAGCAGTACTTC. Together with reference TRBV7-9 and TRBJ2-7, the CDR3 gives the full variable domain: DTGVSQNPRHKITKRGQNVTFRCDPISEHNRLYWYRQTLGQGPEFLTYFQNEAQLEKSRLLSDRFSAERPKGSFSTLEIQRTEQGDSAMYLCASSLEVSYEQYFGPGTRLTVT.

The chain combines TRBV30 with TRBJ2-1; TRBD2 agrees at 14 bases. CDR1 and CDR2 (germline): GTSNPN, SVGIG (reference sequence). This CDR3 spans 15 amino acids. J gave up 10 bases and V 8 bases, and 13 bases lay outside the gene matches. The CDR3 protein is CAGGTSGSPEEEQFF. The DNA for the CDR3 is TGTGCCGGGGGGACTAGCGGGAGTCCGGAGGAGGAGCAGTTCTTC.

The chain links TRBV5-1 to TRBJ1-1; 8 bases fit TRBD1. Per germline, CDR1 SGHRS and CDR2 YFSETQ. Germline trimming cut 4 bases from V and 4 bases from J; bases unmatched to any gene: 21. The CDR3 has 19 residues. The CDR3 spells CASSNRPLTGDEGTTEAFF. CDR3 sequence (DNA): TGCGCCAGCAGCAACCGACCTTTGACAGGGGACGAGGGTACCACTGAAGCTTTCTTT.